The rows below give T cell receptor beta chains drawn from one sample of a study of blood T cell repertoires in COVID-19. Clones were read by immunoSEQ multiplex PCR, and TCRdb kept only the in-frame ones, dropping some. The repertoire has approximately 150,000 clones, 75% to 90% of them found once; the top ten carry approximately 4.6%. The sequenced material came from peripheral blood. All receptors come from a human donor in a cohort sampled during active COVID-19. Each CDR3 is given with its conserved first and last residue. Fields, in order: CDR3 DNA, CDR3 protein, V gene, J gene, clone size, D gene. The D gene is left open where the match is weak. The listing skips clone size in some rows; elsewhere it reads once, few, many or a size class.

TGTGCCAGCAGCCAAGGGGCGGCAGGGGGAAACACTGAAGCTTTCTTT	CASSQGAAGGNTEAFF	TRBV3-1/TRBV3-2	TRBJ1-1	-	TRBD1
TGTGCCAGCAGACCCCGACAGGGGGCGGGAGAGACCCAGTACTTC	CASRPRQGAGETQYF	TRBV6-5	TRBJ2-5	once	TRBD1
TGTGCCAGCAGCCAAGAGGTAGCGGGAGGACGACAGGGAGATACGCAGTATTTT	CASSQEVAGGRQGDTQYF	TRBV4-2	TRBJ2-3	-	TRBD2
TGTGCCAGCAGTTTGACCGGACAAGGAGCTTTCTTT	CASSLTGQGAFF	TRBV12-3/TRBV12-4	TRBJ1-1	-	-
TGTGCCAGCAGTAACGCGGGGGTAGATGAGCAGTACTTC	CASSNAGVDEQYF	TRBV7-9	TRBJ2-7	-	TRBD2
TGTGCCAGCAGTCCTACAGGGGGCGGTTATGGCTACACCTTC	CASSPTGGGYGYTF	TRBV2	TRBJ1-2	-	TRBD1
TGTGCCAGCAGCCAGGGCACAACAGATACGCAGTATTTT	CASSQGTTDTQYF	TRBV3-1/TRBV3-2	TRBJ2-3	-	-
TGTGCCAGCAGCTTGGGGTCGGTTAGTAATGAAAAACTGTTTTTT	CASSLGSVSNEKLFF	TRBV5-8	TRBJ1-4	-	-
TGTGCCAGCAGCTTAGAGGCGGCTAGTCGGTCTGGCAATGAGCAGTTCTTC	CASSLEAASRSGNEQFF	TRBV11-2	TRBJ2-1	-	-
TGCGCCAGCTTTGGGGACTATTACAATGAGCAGTTCTTC	CASFGDYYNEQFF	TRBV5-1	TRBJ2-1	-	TRBD2
TGTGCCAGCAGCCTCAGGACAGGGTGGGACACAGATACGCAGTATTTT	CASSLRTGWDTDTQYF	TRBV7-9	TRBJ2-3	-	TRBD1
TGTGCCAGCAGCCCTTCGACAGGGGGCGGCTACACCTTC	CASSPSTGGGYTF	TRBV7-2	TRBJ1-2	-	TRBD1
TGTGCCAGCAGCACCAGGGGCATAATTGCCTATGGCTACACCTTC	CASSTRGIIAYGYTF	TRBV6-5	TRBJ1-2	-	-
TGTGCCAGCAGCTTGGGAGGACGGGGGGTGCGTGGCTACACCTTC	CASSLGGRGVRGYTF	TRBV7-9	TRBJ1-2	-	-
TGTGCCAGCAGGGACAGGGCTGATCAGCCCCAGCATTTT	CASRDRADQPQHF	TRBV2	TRBJ1-5	-	TRBD1
TGCGCCAGCAGGCTGCAGACAGGCTCGGATAATTCATCCCTCCACTTT	CASRLQTGSDNSSLHF	TRBV5-1	TRBJ1-6	-	-
TGTGCCAGCAGCCCCGAAGGTGGGCGGGAAGAGACCCAGTACTTC	CASSPEGGREETQYF	TRBV4-2	TRBJ2-5	-	-
TGTGCCAGCAGCCAAGATACCCTCCGGGAGGGGCCAAATCAGCCCCAGCATTTT	CASSQDTLREGPNQPQHF	TRBV14	TRBJ1-5	-	-
TGTGCCAGCAGCTTGAGAGCTAGCGGGGGGGCTGGTGAGCAGTTCTTC	CASSLRASGGAGEQFF	TRBV5-4	TRBJ2-1	-	TRBD2
TGTGCCAGCAGTTTGGTCGCGAGAGAGACCCAGTACTTC	CASSLVARETQYF	TRBV12-3/TRBV12-4	TRBJ2-5	-	-
TGTGCCAGCAGCCAACCTAGGCACACTGAAGCTTTCTTT	CASSQPRHTEAFF	TRBV14	TRBJ1-1	-	-
TGTGCCAGCAGCTGGGGACAATTGAACACTGAAGCTTTCTTT	CASSWGQLNTEAFF	TRBV13	TRBJ1-1	-	-
TGTGCCAGCAGCCCCAGAGCGGCGGGAGGGTACAATGAGCAGTTCTTC	CASSPRAAGGYNEQFF	TRBV9	TRBJ2-1	once	TRBD2
TGTGCCAGCAGCGCCGAGGGTTCCCAAGAGACCCAGTACTTC	CASSAEGSQETQYF	TRBV21-1	TRBJ2-5	-	-
TGTGCCAGCAGTCCCACACCCGGGACAGGGGAAGGCACTGAAGCTTTCTTT	CASSPTPGTGEGTEAFF	TRBV28	TRBJ1-1	-	TRBD1
TGCGCCAGCAGCCTAGAGGGCGACCCACCCCTCCACTTT	CASSLEGDPPLHF	TRBV5-1	TRBJ1-6	-	-
TGTGCCAGCTCACCACTGGAGGTCCCCCAAGAGACCCAGTACTTC	CASSPLEVPQETQYF	TRBV18	TRBJ2-5	-	-
TGTGCCAGCAGTTTATCGACTCAGGGGACAGGGAAACTGTTTTTT	CASSLSTQGTGKLFF	TRBV28	TRBJ1-4	-	TRBD1
TGTGCCAGCAGGACCACAGGGAGCTCCTACAATGAGCAGTTCTTC	CASRTTGSSYNEQFF	TRBV7-3	TRBJ2-1	-	-
TGTGCCAGCAGCTCAGGACAGGGGGCGCGACGGGGTGAAAAACTGTTTTTT	CASSSGQGARRGEKLFF	TRBV7-9	TRBJ1-4	-	TRBD1
TGTGCCAGCAGCTTCGGGACATTAGGCGGAAACACCATATATTTT	CASSFGTLGGNTIYF	TRBV7-2	TRBJ1-3	once	-
TGTGCCAGCAGTGAGACGGGAGGATTCACCGGGGAGCTGTTTTTT	CASSETGGFTGELFF	TRBV2	TRBJ2-2	-	TRBD2
TGTGCCAGCAGCCAGGACAGGGGTAATCCGTTTTTT	CASSQDRGNPFF	TRBV4-2	TRBJ2-2	once	TRBD1
TGTGCCAGCAGTTTTCGCAGAGCCGCGGGACGGAAAAACACCGGGGAGCTGTTTTTT	CASSFRRAAGRKNTGELFF	TRBV28	TRBJ2-2	-	-
TGTGCCAGCAGCCGGACCCCGGGACTACACACAGATACGCAGTATTTT	CASSRTPGLHTDTQYF	TRBV9	TRBJ2-3	once	TRBD2
TGTGCCAGCAGCTTAGAGGGTGTTCGAGTAGCGGGGGACTACAATGAGCAGTTCTTC	CASSLEGVRVAGDYNEQFF	TRBV7-6	TRBJ2-1	-	TRBD2
TGTGCCAGCAGCCAAGGGGGGACTAGCGGACTCGGCTCCTACGAGCAGTACTTC	CASSQGGTSGLGSYEQYF	TRBV4-2	TRBJ2-7	few	TRBD2
TGCGCCAGCAGCTCACAGGGAGTTGGTCCTGGAAACACCATATATTTT	CASSSQGVGPGNTIYF	TRBV5-1	TRBJ1-3	few	-
TGCGCAGAGGGGGAGACCTATGGCTACACCTTC	CAEGETYGYTF	TRBV29-1	TRBJ1-2	-	-
TGTGCCAGCAGCTTAGGTCTAGCGGGGGGGCAGTACAATGAGCAGTTCTTC	CASSLGLAGGQYNEQFF	TRBV7-8	TRBJ2-1	-	TRBD2
TGTGCCAGCAGTGTCCCGGGGTTTGGAAACTATGGCTACACCTTC	CASSVPGFGNYGYTF	TRBV2	TRBJ1-2	-	-
TGTGCCAGCAGCTTATTTCCCAGGGGAAAGGACGAGCAGTACTTC	CASSLFPRGKDEQYF	TRBV7-2	TRBJ2-7	few	-
TGTGCCAGCAGCTTACTTCTCTTGGAGGGAGGGGAGACCCAGTACTTC	CASSLLLLEGGETQYF	TRBV11-2	TRBJ2-5	-	TRBD2
TGTGCCAGCTCACGTTCCGTCGGAGACTACTATGGCTACACCTTC	CASSRSVGDYYGYTF	TRBV18	TRBJ1-2	once	-
TGTGCCAGCAGTGAAGCGCGATTAGATACACAGGGCTGGAGGAACACTGAAGCTTTCTTT	CASSEARLDTQGWRNTEAFF	TRBV6-1	TRBJ1-1	-	-
TGTGCCAGCAATCCCGGGACTAGCGAGTACAATGAGCAGTTCTTC	CASNPGTSEYNEQFF	TRBV2	TRBJ2-1	-	TRBD2
TGCAGCGTTGATCTACAGGGTAGTGGCTACACCTTC	CSVDLQGSGYTF	TRBV29-1	TRBJ1-2	-	-
TGTGCCAGCAGTTACCTGGGACGGACAGACAACTCTGGAAACACCATATATTTT	CASSYLGRTDNSGNTIYF	TRBV6-2/TRBV6-3	TRBJ1-3	-	-
TGCGCCAGCAGCTTGTCGGCAGGGTCAGATACGCAGTATTTT	CASSLSAGSDTQYF	TRBV5-1	TRBJ2-3	-	-
TGCGCCAGCAACATCGCCGGGACAGATGTACCCTACGAGCAGTACTTC	CASNIAGTDVPYEQYF	TRBV5-1	TRBJ2-7	once	TRBD1
TGTGCCAGCAGCGTAGAGGGAGTCTGGAACACTGAAGCTTTCTTT	CASSVEGVWNTEAFF	TRBV9	TRBJ1-1	-	-
TGTGCCAGCAGCTTGTTATGGGAGACAGGAGCCTACGAGCAGTACTTC	CASSLLWETGAYEQYF	TRBV5-6	TRBJ2-7	-	-
TGTGCCAGCAGCGCCGACAGGGGGACCAATCAGCCCCAGCATTTT	CASSADRGTNQPQHF	TRBV2	TRBJ1-5	-	TRBD1
TGTGCCAGCAGCTTAGCCGGGGGGGGTTACGGTGAGCAGTTCTTC	CASSLAGGGYGEQFF	TRBV7-8	TRBJ2-1	-	TRBD2
TGTGCCAGCAGTTCCGGGACAGGGGGGAGCACAGATACGCAGTATTTT	CASSSGTGGSTDTQYF	TRBV6-4	TRBJ2-3	few	TRBD1
TGCAGCGGAGGAGGCAGGGGAGACTACGAGCAGTACTTC	CSGGGRGDYEQYF	TRBV29-1	TRBJ2-7	few	-
TGTGCCAGCTCACGAGGAATCCGGGGGGATAATGAAAAACTGTTTTTT	CASSRGIRGDNEKLFF	TRBV18	TRBJ1-4	-	-
TGCAGCGTTAGTAGACTTGCAACTAATGAAAAACTGTTTTTT	CSVSRLATNEKLFF	TRBV29-1	TRBJ1-4	-	-
TGTGCCAGTAAGGCACCGGGGGGTAATCAGCCCCAGCATTTT	CASKAPGGNQPQHF	TRBV19	TRBJ1-5	-	-
TGCGCCAGCAGCTTGGGTGACAGGGGTGCTACGGGTTTT	CASSLGDRGATGF	TRBV5-1	TRBJ1-1	-	TRBD1